The T cell receptor beta chain described here comes from a study of T cells after yellow fever vaccination (dated by TCRdb to the late 2010s). For context, the study as a whole: Libraries from fractions with low cell numbers were prepared with the SMART-Seq v4 Ultra Low Input RNA kit. To follow T-cell clones before and after primary and booster YFV17D yellow fever vaccination, bulk TCR alpha and beta repertoires were sequenced over time. Two healthy male donors made up the cohort, one aged 18 to 30 years and the other aged 30 to 40 years. Blood was drawn at multiple timepoints before and after primary and secondary immunization, with bulk PBMC replicates and cell subsets isolated. The investigation overall reported the following: Only two donors were included in the study, so the extent to which the findings can be generalized is limited. Most clones expanded after primary vaccination (around 96% of CD4 and around 88% of CD8) were re-detected after the booster, suggesting that broad memory maintenance occurred. Because abundant contaminating clonotypes from the bulk population could be contained in FACS-sorted repertoires, computational filtering was required. The secondary T-cell response was found to be weaker but faster than the primary response, with a peak reached on day 5 rather than on day 15. A small share of clonotypes occurred in both CD4 and CD8 compartments, likely arising from convergent recombination.

Sequencing instrument: Illumina NovaSeq 6000. TCR cDNA was made using 5'RACE template switching, a step that added a universal primer site and unique molecular identifiers. Priming for cDNA synthesis came from both the TCR alpha and TCR beta constant segments. Two PCR steps were used to amplify libraries, with sample barcodes and sequencing adapters being added in the second step. Sequencing of the libraries was done on either Illumina HiSeq 2500 (2x100 bp) or NovaSeq (2x150 bp). As for how the authors treated the data: MIGEC handled demultiplexing of reads and collapsing into UMI consensus sequences, while MiXCR performed V(D)J alignment. Clonotypes responding to the vaccine were identified with edgeR on replicate PBMC samples, with the criteria of FDR below 0.01 and a log2 fold change above 5 up to day 15. CD4 or CD8 identity was assigned to each bulk clonotype according to whether the clonotype was present at higher abundance in the sequenced CD4 repertoire or the sequenced CD8 repertoire. The public reads were quality trimmed at Q25 with fastp and then assembled into clones with MiXCR by TCRdb, keeping productive beta chains. Every entry covers one CDR3 protein and lists the most common genes and DNA from its rows. Clone size and V and J calls follow TCRdb, not the original study. The sample includes some 160,000 distinct CDR3 sequences, with 7% to 10% observed a single time. The leading ten clones occupy about 40% of the sample.

This clonotype was counted between two and nine times. What this receptor recognizes is not known. No clone much larger than this one lies a single base away; base qualities are absent. Looking up the germline V gene (reference sequence) yields CDR1 SEHNR and CDR2 FQNEAQ. The CDR3 runs 14 residues from the cysteine to the phenylalanine. Of all the DNA, just the CDR3 is kept, 42 bases in frame from base 1. The germline ends are 14 bases apart after V is trimmed by 3 bases and J by 6 bases. Interpreted using the paper, the treatment or condition label stands for: live attenuated yellow fever vaccine strain. PBMCs were isolated from peripheral blood using a standard Ficoll-Paque protocol. Dynabeads CD4 and CD8 positive selection kits were used to isolate CD4 and CD8 T-cell fractions. RNA was extracted with TriZol from bulk PBMCs, CD4 and CD8 fractions, and dextramer-positive and dextramer-negative fractions.

The source is a man between 18 and 29 years old who received the YFV17D yellow fever vaccine. The V gene is TRBV7-9 and the J gene is TRBJ1-2; the best D guess is TRBD1, with 6 bases matching. The specimen comprised CD8+ T cells sorted from PBMCs, sampled 45 days after the yellow fever booster vaccination. The CDR3: CASSFFSAGDGYTF. In nucleotides, the sequence is TGTGCCAGCAGCTTTTTTTCGGCAGGGGATGGCTACACCTTC.